Sequencing of this TCR beta chain was carried out in a study of T cell repertoires in cytomegalovirus infection. Study overall: From public TCR beta signatures came an indication of both CMV infection and matching HLA type.

This clonotype was detected ten times or more. As yet, its antigen is unknown. TCRdb analysed the reads with MiXCR anew, one entry per CDR3 protein. In the table there are hundreds of thousands of distinct CDR3 sequences, approximately 33% of which are singletons. V was pared by 4 bases and J by 1 base, with 8 bases between. CDR3 size: 14 residues. Per the germline V gene, CDR1 is SGHTA and CDR2 is FQGNSA. The chain uses TRBV7-2 and TRBJ1-3; the D is unclear. The clonotype originates from a human donor in good health (CMV status not recorded). Some clones in this sample may be carry-over from other donors' samples. Sequencing used cultured PBMCs, obtained from culture after CMV antigen stimulation. In DNA, the CDR3 is TGTGCCAGCAGCTCGATGTTGTCTGGAAACACCATATATTTT. It specifies CASSSMLSGNTIYF.